Sequencing of this T cell receptor (beta chain) was carried out in a study of T cells after yellow fever vaccination. Study results and limitations: A large majority of primary-vaccination clones showed up again after the booster (96% CD4, 75% to 90% CD8). Contamination by abundant bulk-population clonotypes could be present in FACS-sorted repertoires.

CDR1 MNHEY and CDR2 SMNVEV come from the germline V gene (reference sequence). There are 14 residues in the CDR3. V was cut by 3 bases and J by 5 bases, with 13 bases left in between. They built TCR cDNA with 5'RACE template switching, a step that put in a universal primer site and UMIs. TCRdb recomputed calls from the 5' RACE reads with MiXCR, one row per CDR3 protein. This sample carries around 530,000 distinct CDR3 sequences, roughly a sixth of them seen once, and the ten largest clones take around a sixth. Of note for this clonotype: Its antigen is unknown.

Material: PBMCs, obtained more than 4 days after the first yellow fever vaccination. This chain connects TRBV27 to TRBJ2-5, with a possible D match to TRBD2 (6 bases). The source is a man in his late teens or twenties who received the YFV17D yellow fever vaccine. CDR3 loop: CASSFSGTGETQYF. CDR3 sequence (DNA): TGTGCCAGCAGTTTCTCAGGGACTGGGGAGACCCAGTACTTC.